The next 22 T cell receptor beta chains were all read from a single sample in a study of blood T cell repertoires in COVID-19. Using immunoSEQ multiplex PCR, the repertoire was profiled, and TCRdb retains in-frame clones only, with some absent. The sample consists of roughly 280,000 clones, approximately 89% of them appearing once. The source material was peripheral blood. The receptor source for this set is a man aged 35-49 years with active or convalescent COVID-19.

This clone was recorded only once. V is TRBV27 and J is TRBJ1-3, with D perhaps TRBD1 (5 bases). This CDR3 is 14 amino acids long. V was trimmed by 5 bases and J by 2 bases, leaving 10 bases between them. Germline V gene lookup returns CDR1 MNHEY and CDR2 SMNVEV (reference sequence). The CDR3 loop reads CASSPLGAGNTIYF. CDR3 nucleotide sequence: TGTGCCAGCAGTCCCTTAGGGGCTGGAAACACCATATATTTT.

The chain uses TRBV5-1 and TRBJ2-7; 14 bases agree with TRBD2. CDR3 length: 16 amino acids. Germline loops: CDR1 SGHRS, CDR2 YFSETQ. V lost 3 bases to trimming and J lost 5 bases; unmatched junction nucleotides: 7. CDR3 in amino acids: CASSSGLAGASHEQYF. The CDR3, as DNA: TGCGCCAGCAGCTCGGGACTAGCGGGAGCGTCGCACGAGCAGTACTTC.

With respect to this clone: Sequence at one end of the junction differs from germline and may be a read error. J is TRBJ1-1 and V is TRBV19, with D perhaps matching TRBD1 (5 bases). CDR3 length equals 14 residues. Germline loops: CDR1 LNHDA, CDR2 SQIVND (reference sequence). The CDR3 nucleotides are TGTGCCAGTAGTAAAGAGACAGCGAACGCTGAAGCTTTCTTT. Protein product: CASSKETANAEAFF.

The genes are TRBV30 and TRBJ2-3, with D possibly matching TRBD1 (6 bases). Deletions cut 7 bases from V and 4 bases from J, with 15 bases between. CDR1 and CDR2 (germline): GTSNPN, SVGIG (reference sequence). The CDR3 loop spans 13 amino acids. The CDR3 spells CASQLRGSDTQYF. CDR3 sequence (DNA): TGTGCCTCCCAGTTGAGGGGGTCAGATACGCAGTATTTT.

V usage is TRBV7-7 and J usage is TRBJ1-1; no reliable D call. The V gene lost 3 bases and the J gene lost 3 bases, with 8 bases spanning the gap. The length of the CDR3 is 13 residues. Germline CDR1 is SSHAT and CDR2 is FNYEAQ (reference sequence). CDR3 residues: CASSFGEDTEAFF. CDR3 nucleotide sequence: TGTGCCAGCAGCTTCGGAGAAGACACTGAAGCTTTCTTT.

This chain joins TRBV11-3 and TRBJ1-1; D not resolved. The CDR3 totals 13 residues. Between the trimmed V and J ends, which lost 3 bases and 5 bases, there was a span of 10 bases. From germline, CDR1 is SGHNT and CDR2 YENEEA. CDR3 residues: CASSLRPGTEAFF. The CDR3 DNA reads TGTGCCAGCAGCTTGAGACCGGGGACTGAAGCTTTCTTT. The full variable domain, in which reference TRBV11-3 and TRBJ1-1 provide the parts outside the CDR3, is EAGVVQSPRYKIIEKKQPVAFWCNPISGHNTLYWYLQNLGQGPELLIRYENEEAVDDSQLPKDRFSAERLKGVDSTLKIQPAELGDSAVYLCASSLRPGTEAFFGQGTRLTVV.

In DNA, the CDR3 is TGCGCCAGCAGCCCCGGGACTGTTACGTTGACCTATGGCTACACCTTC. As protein: CASSPGTVTLTYGYTF. The V call is TRBV5-1, the J call TRBJ1-2; a weak D match, TRBD1 (5 bases). The germline V gene encodes CDR1 SGHRS and CDR2 YFSETQ. This CDR3 is 16 amino acids long. The V end was cut by 4 bases, the J end by 4 bases, with 20 bases between.

The chain joins TRBV27 to TRBJ1-1; D perhaps matches TRBD1 (6 bases). Germline CDR1 is MNHEY and CDR2 is SMNVEV (reference sequence). The CDR3 totals 14 residues. V shed 0 bases and J shed 2 bases, with 7 bases lying between them. The CDR3, as DNA: TGTGCCAGCAGTTTATCAGGGGGAAACACTGAAGCTTTCTTT. It yields the protein CASSLSGGNTEAFF.

This clone has ten or more counts. The chain has TRBV29-1 and TRBJ1-2; D gene uncertain. V was cut by 3 bases and J by 7 bases, with 9 bases left in between. This CDR3 has 11 residues. Looked up from germline, CDR1 is SQVTM and CDR2 is ANQGSEA. DNA of the CDR3: TGCAGCGTTGACCATGGAGGTGGCTACACCTTC. It translates to CSVDHGGGYTF.

This chain connects TRBV5-1 to TRBJ1-2; possible D gene TRBD1, 5 bases. V shed 4 bases and J shed 0 bases, with 31 bases lying between them. The CDR3 contains 21 residues. Germline lookup yields CDR1 SGHRS and CDR2 YFSETQ. The CDR3 DNA is TGCGCCAGCAGCCCACTACCTTCTGACAGACCCCCCCGGGTGACTAACTATGGCTACACCTTC. It specifies CASSPLPSDRPPRVTNYGYTF.

This clone was seen once. This chain uses TRBV2 with TRBJ1-1, with unresolved D. The CDR3 is 12 residues long. V lost 7 bases and J 5 bases, leaving 11 bases between the germline ends. In germline, CDR1 is SNHLY, CDR2 FYNNEI. The CDR3 spells CASKAGDTEAFF. Here the CDR3 DNA reads TGTGCCAGCAAGGCCGGGGATACTGAAGCTTTCTTT. Using reference TRBV2 and TRBJ1-1 for the parts outside the CDR3, the full variable domain is EPEVTQTPSHQVTQMGQEVILRCVPISNHLYFYWYRQILGQKVEFLVSFYNNEISEKSEIFDDQFSVERPDGSNFTLKIRSTKLEDSAMYFCASKAGDTEAFFGQGTRLTVV.

V usage is TRBV9 and J usage is TRBJ1-3, with D possibly being TRBD1 (5 bases). Germline V gene sequence: CDR1 SGDLS, CDR2 YYNGEE. Trimming cost V 3 bases and J 0 bases, with 10 bases left between them. This CDR3 has 15 residues. CDR3 residues: CASSGQYLSGNTIYF. The CDR3 coding sequence is TGTGCCAGCAGCGGACAGTACCTCTCTGGAAACACCATATATTTT.

The chain uses TRBV6-6 and TRBJ1-2; D gene uncertain. Germline-derived CDR1 and CDR2 are MNHNY and SVGAGI (reference sequence). V was clipped by 0 bases and J by 4 bases, with 15 bases between them. The CDR3 sequence is 16 residues long. The CDR3 loop reads CASSYSGRLRGYGYTF. CDR3 coding DNA: TGTGCCAGCAGTTACTCTGGGAGGCTCCGGGGCTATGGCTACACCTTC.

The rearrangement uses TRBV20-1 and TRBJ2-7; no firm D call. Germline V lookup: CDR1 DFQATT, CDR2 SNEGSKA (reference sequence). V was shortened by 6 bases and J by 1 base, with 7 bases between the two germline ends. The CDR3 runs 11 residues. The CDR3 bases are TGCAGTGCCTTCCGGTCCTACGAGCAGTACTTC. Residues: CSAFRSYEQYF.

The genes are TRBV5-4 and TRBJ1-6; D not resolved. V was clipped by 6 bases and J by 7 bases, with 17 bases between them. The CDR3 is 15 amino acids. Per germline, CDR1 SGHNT and CDR2 YYREEE (reference sequence). The CDR3 reads CASTPSGFGNSPLHF. DNA of the CDR3: TGTGCCAGCACCCCGTCGGGGTTTGGGAATTCACCCCTCCACTTT.

This rearrangement joins TRBV10-1 to TRBJ2-7, with 9 nucleotides matching TRBD1. V lost 10 bases and J lost 4; bases outside the gene matches: 14. In germline, CDR1 is WNHNN, CDR2 SYGVQD (reference sequence). The CDR3 is made up of 15 amino acids. The CDR3 DNA reads TGCGCCACACCCACTCCACCGGGACAGGGATACGAGCAGTACTTC. It is translated as CATPTPPGQGYEQYF.

The V call is TRBV6-4, the J call TRBJ2-2, with 14 positions matching TRBD2. The V segment lost 6 bases and the J segment 3 bases; nucleotides outside the gene matches: 3. This CDR3 region has 16 residues. Germline values: CDR1 MRHNA, CDR2 SNTAGT. The CDR3 region is CASSGLAGGDTGELFF. CDR3 DNA: TGTGCCAGCAGCGGACTAGCGGGGGGAGACACCGGGGAGCTGTTTTTT.

This chain uses TRBV18 with TRBJ2-1; a possible D gene is TRBD2 (6 bases). The CDR3 extends over 17 amino acids. Germline CDR1 is KGHSH and CDR2 is LQKENI. Trimming left V 3 bases short and J 4 bases short, with 19 bases between. The CDR3 spells CASSPGGSRGSYNEQFF. The CDR3 DNA sequence: TGTGCCAGCTCACCCGGAGGGTCCCGGGGCTCGTACAATGAGCAGTTCTTC.

This clone was found a few times. V and J are TRBV6-5 and TRBJ1-5, with 7 bases aligning to TRBD1. The CDR3 runs to 15 residues. V dropped 6 bases and J dropped 1; count of bases not matched to a gene: 6. CDR1 is MNHEY and CDR2 is SVGAGI in the germline V gene. CDR3 in DNA: TGTGCCAGCAGACAGACAGGGTTAAGCAATCAGCCCCAGCATTTT. This gives the protein CASRQTGLSNQPQHF.

The rearrangement uses TRBV28 and TRBJ1-1; D unresolved. CDR1 is MDHEN and CDR2 is SYDVKM in the germline V gene. The CDR3 has 15 residues. Trimming removed 4 bases at V and 9 bases at J, with 21 bases between. DNA of the CDR3: TGTGCCAGCAGTTCTCCCCAAATAGTCAGAGGGAAAGCTTTCTTT. Amino acids: CASSSPQIVRGKAFF.

The gene calls are TRBV5-5 and TRBJ1-2; 12 bases match TRBD1. The germline gives CDR1 SGHKS, CDR2 YYEKEE (reference sequence). This CDR3 is 18 amino acids long. The V segment lost 3 bases and the J segment 3 bases; nucleotides outside the gene matches: 12. Here the CDR3 DNA reads TGTGCCAGCAGCTGGCTCCCGGGACAGGGGGCGCGCGACTATGGCTACACCTTC. As protein: CASSWLPGQGARDYGYTF.

The chain combines TRBV29-1 with TRBJ1-1; 7 bases are shared with TRBD1. Germline lookup yields CDR1 SQVTM and CDR2 ANQGSEA. The CDR3 totals 14 residues. The junction had 9 bases not matched to a gene; V was cut back by 7 bases and J by 1 base. The CDR3 DNA reads TGCAGCGCCGCAGGGACAGCCCCGAACACTGAAGCTTTCTTT. As protein: CSAAGTAPNTEAFF.